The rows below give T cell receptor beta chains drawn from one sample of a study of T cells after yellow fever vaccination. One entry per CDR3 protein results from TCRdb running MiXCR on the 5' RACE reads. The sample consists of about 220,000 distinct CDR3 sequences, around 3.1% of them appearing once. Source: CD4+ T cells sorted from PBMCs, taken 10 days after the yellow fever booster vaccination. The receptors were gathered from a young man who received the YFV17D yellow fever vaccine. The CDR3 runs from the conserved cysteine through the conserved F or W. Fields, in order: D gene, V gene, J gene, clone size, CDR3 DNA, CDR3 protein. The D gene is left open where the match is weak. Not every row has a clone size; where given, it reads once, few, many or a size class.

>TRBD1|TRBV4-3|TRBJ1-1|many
TGCGCCAGCAGCCGAAACTTGGGACAGATGAACACTGAAGCTTTCTTT
CASSRNLGQMNTEAFF
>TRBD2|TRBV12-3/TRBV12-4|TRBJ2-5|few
TGTGCCAGCGCTTCTAGCGGGGGGGCCGGGGAGACCCAGTACTTC
CASASSGGAGETQYF
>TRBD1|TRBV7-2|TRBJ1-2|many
TGTGCCAGCAGCTTCTCCGGGACAGGGGATGTCGGCTACACCTTC
CASSFSGTGDVGYTF
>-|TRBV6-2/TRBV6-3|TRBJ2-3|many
TGTGCCAGCAGCAGGCGAAGGAGGGGGACAGATACGCAGTATTTT
CASSRRRRGTDTQYF
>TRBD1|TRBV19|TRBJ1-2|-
TGTGCCAGTAGTAAGGGACAGGGGGCGCCTATCTATGGCTACACCTTC
CASSKGQGAPIYGYTF
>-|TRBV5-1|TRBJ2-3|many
TGCGCCAGCAGCTTGGGGGACTGGAGCGGCACAGATACGCAGTATTTT
CASSLGDWSGTDTQYF
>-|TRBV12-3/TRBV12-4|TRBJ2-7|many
TGTGCCAGCAGAAGGACGGAGATGTCCTACGAGCAGTACTTC
CASRRTEMSYEQYF
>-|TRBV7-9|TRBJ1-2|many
TGTGCCAGCAGCTTAGCGGGAGGGGATATCTATGGCTACACCTTC
CASSLAGGDIYGYTF
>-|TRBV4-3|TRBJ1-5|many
TGCGCCAGCAGCCAAGATCTGGGGAGGAGTCATCAGCCCCAGCATTTT
CASSQDLGRSHQPQHF
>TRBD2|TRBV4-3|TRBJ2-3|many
TGCGCCAGCAGCCAAACTAGCGGGGATACGCAGTATTTT
CASSQTSGDTQYF
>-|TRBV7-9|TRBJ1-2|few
TGTGCCAGCACCTCGACCGATCAGATAAACTATGGCTACACCTTC
CASTSTDQINYGYTF
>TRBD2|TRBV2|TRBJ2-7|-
TGTGCCAGCGGACTAGCGGGGGAAAGGGCCTACGAGCAGTACTTC
CASGLAGERAYEQYF